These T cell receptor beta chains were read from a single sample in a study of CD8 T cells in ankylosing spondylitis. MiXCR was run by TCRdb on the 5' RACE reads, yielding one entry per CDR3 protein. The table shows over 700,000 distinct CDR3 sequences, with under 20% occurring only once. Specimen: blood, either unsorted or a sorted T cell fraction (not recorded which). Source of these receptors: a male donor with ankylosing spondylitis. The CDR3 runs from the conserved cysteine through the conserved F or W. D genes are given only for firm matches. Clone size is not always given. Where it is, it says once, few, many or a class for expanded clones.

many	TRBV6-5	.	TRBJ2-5	TGTGCCAGCAGTTCAGCTCAAGAGACCCAGTACTTC	CASSSAQETQYF
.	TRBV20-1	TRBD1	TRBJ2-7	TGCAGTGCTCTCCTTGACAGGGGATCCGAGCAGTACTTC	CSALLDRGSEQYF
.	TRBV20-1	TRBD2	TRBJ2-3	TGCAGTGCTAGCGATGGACTAGCAATCACAGATACGCAGTATTTT	CSASDGLAITDTQYF
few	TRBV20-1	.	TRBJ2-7	TGCAGTGCTAGCTCACAGAAATCCTACGAGCAGTACTTC	CSASSQKSYEQYF
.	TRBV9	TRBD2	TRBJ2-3	TGTGCCAGCAGTGCACAGCGGGGGTTAGATACGCAGTATTTT	CASSAQRGLDTQYF
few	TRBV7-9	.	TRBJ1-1	TGTGCCAGCAGCCAACTCGGACAGCTCCATGAAGCTTTCTTT	CASSQLGQLHEAFF
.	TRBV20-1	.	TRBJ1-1	TGCAGTGCTACAGGGTTAAGTGGTCGGATCGCTGAAGCTTTCTTT	CSATGLSGRIAEAFF
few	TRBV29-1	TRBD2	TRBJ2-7	TGCAGCGTTGACGCGGGAGACTCCTACGAGCAGTACTTC	CSVDAGDSYEQYF
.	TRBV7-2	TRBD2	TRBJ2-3	TGTGCCAGCAGACAGACTAGCGGGAGTTGGGATACGCAGTATTTT	CASRQTSGSWDTQYF
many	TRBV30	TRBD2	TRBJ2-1	TGTGCCTGGAGTCCCCGGGGGGGAGGCAATGAGCAGTTCTTC	CAWSPRGGGNEQFF
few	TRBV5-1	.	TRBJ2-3	TGCGCCAGCAGCCCGCTTGACACAGATACGCAGTATTTT	CASSPLDTDTQYF
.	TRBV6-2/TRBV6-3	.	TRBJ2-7	TGTGCCAGCACCGTTCAGGGGAACGAGCAGTACTTC	CASTVQGNEQYF
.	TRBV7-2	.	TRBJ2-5	TGTGCCAGCAGCTTAGCAGGGAACAGGGAGACCCAGTACTTC	CASSLAGNRETQYF
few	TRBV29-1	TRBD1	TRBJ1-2	TGCAGCGTTACAGGGGACGTGGACTATGGCTACACCTTC	CSVTGDVDYGYTF
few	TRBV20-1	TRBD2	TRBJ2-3	TGCAGTGCTAATCTAGCGGGGGGGGTAGATACGCAGTATTTT	CSANLAGGVDTQYF
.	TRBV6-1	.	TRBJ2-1	TGTGCCAGCCAAGATACCCTGCTAGCAGATACCCACAATGAGCAGTTCTTC	CASQDTLLADTHNEQFF
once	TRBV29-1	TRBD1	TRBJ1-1	TGCAGCGCACATATTGGACAGGCGAACACTGAAGCTTTCTTT	CSAHIGQANTEAFF
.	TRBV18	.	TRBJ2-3	TGTGCCAGCTCACCAAAAACGGCGCCCGGAGATACGCAGTATTTT	CASSPKTAPGDTQYF
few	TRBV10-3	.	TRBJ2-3	TGTGCCACCACTAGGACTTCGAAAGATACGCAGTATTTT	CATTRTSKDTQYF
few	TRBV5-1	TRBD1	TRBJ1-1	TGCGCCAGCAGTGAGCAGGGGGGGGCGCCTACTGAAGCTTTCTTT	CASSEQGGAPTEAFF
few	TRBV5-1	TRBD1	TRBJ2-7	TGCGCCAGCCGGACAGGGGATGCCTACGAGCAGTACTTC	CASRTGDAYEQYF
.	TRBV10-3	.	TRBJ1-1	TGTGCCATCAGATCCGGGTACACTGAAGCTTTCTTT	CAIRSGYTEAFF
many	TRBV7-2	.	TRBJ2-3	TGTGCCAGCAGCTTAGTCATAAGGGATACGCAGTATTTT	CASSLVIRDTQYF
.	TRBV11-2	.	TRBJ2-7	TGTGCCAGCAGCTTAGATCTAAGAGGTCGTCCTTATCCCCAAAACCACGAGCAGTACTTC	CASSLDLRGRPYPQNHEQYF
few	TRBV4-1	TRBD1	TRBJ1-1	TGCGCCAGCAGCCAGCACGGGACAGGGGGCTTGGGCACTGAAGCTTTCTTT	CASSQHGTGGLGTEAFF
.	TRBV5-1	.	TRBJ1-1	TGCGCCAGCAGCTTGGCCACTCCTGCCACTGAAGCTTTCTTT	CASSLATPATEAFF
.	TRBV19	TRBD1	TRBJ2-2	TGTGCCAGTAGTACGGGACAGGGCAGGAGCACCGGGGAGCTGTTTTTT	CASSTGQGRSTGELFF
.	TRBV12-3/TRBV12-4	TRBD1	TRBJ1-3	TGTGCCAGCAGTTTTGGGACAGCTAGCTCTGGAAACACCATATATTTT	CASSFGTASSGNTIYF
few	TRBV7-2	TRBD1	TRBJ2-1	TGTGCCAGCAGCTTAGGTGGGACAGGGGGGTACAATGAGCAGTTCTTC	CASSLGGTGGYNEQFF